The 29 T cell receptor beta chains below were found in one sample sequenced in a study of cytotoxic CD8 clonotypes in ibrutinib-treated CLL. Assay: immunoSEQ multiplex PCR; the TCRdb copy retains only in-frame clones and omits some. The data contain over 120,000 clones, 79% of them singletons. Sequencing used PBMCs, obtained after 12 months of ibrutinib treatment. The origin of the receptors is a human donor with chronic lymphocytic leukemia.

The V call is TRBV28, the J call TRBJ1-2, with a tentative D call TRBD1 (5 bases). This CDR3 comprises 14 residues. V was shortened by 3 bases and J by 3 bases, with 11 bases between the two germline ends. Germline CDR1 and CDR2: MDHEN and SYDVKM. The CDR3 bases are TGTGCCAGCAGTTTTCCCGACAGTTACTATGGCTACACCTTC. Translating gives CASSFPDSYYGYTF.

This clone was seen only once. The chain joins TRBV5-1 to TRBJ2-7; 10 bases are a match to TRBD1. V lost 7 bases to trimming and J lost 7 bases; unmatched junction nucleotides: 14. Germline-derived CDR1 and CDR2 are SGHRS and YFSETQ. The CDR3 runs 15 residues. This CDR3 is CASYNRDRGLVEQYF. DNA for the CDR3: TGCGCCAGCTATAACCGGGACAGGGGATTGGTGGAGCAGTACTTC.

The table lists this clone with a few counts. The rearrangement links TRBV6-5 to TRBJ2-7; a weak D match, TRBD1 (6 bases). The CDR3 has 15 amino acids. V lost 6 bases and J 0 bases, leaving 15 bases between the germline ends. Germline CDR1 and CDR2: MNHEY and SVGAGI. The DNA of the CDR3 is TGTGCCAGCAGCCTCCGGGACACCTACTCCTACGAGCAGTACTTC. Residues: CASSLRDTYSYEQYF.

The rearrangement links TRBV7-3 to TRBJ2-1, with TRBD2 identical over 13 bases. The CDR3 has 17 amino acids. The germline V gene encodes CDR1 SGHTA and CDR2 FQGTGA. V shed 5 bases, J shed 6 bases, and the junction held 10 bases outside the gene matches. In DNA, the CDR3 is TGTGCCAGCAGCCCACAACCGGGACTAGCGGGACCCAATGAGCAGTTCTTC. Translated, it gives CASSPQPGLAGPNEQFF.

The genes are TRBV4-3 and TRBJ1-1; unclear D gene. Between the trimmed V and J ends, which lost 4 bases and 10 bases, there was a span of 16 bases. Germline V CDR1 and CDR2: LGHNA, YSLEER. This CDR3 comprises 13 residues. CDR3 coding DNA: TGCGCCAGCAGCCCCCTCGTTGGAGGGCTAGCTTTCTTT. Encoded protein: CASSPLVGGLAFF.

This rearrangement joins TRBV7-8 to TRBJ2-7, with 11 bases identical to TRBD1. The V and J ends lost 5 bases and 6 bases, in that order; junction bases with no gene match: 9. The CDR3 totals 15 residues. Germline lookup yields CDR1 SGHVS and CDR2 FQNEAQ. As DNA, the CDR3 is TGTGCCAGCAGCCACCGGGGACAGGGGGTAGGCGAGCAGTACTTC. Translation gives CASSHRGQGVGEQYF.

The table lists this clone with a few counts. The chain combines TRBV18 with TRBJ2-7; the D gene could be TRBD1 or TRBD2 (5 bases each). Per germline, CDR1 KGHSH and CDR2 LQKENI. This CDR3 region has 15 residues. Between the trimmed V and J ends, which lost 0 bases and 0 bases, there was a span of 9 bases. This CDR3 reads CASSPPGRVSYEQYF. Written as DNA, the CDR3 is TGTGCCAGCTCACCACCGGGACGGGTCTCCTACGAGCAGTACTTC.

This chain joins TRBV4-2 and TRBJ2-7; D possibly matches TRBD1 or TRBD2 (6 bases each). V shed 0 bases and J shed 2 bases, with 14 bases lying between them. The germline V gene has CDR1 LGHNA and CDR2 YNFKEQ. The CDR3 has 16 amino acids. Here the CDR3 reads CASSQDKTGAPYEQYF. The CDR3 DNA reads TGTGCCAGCAGCCAAGATAAGACGGGGGCCCCCTACGAGCAGTACTTC.

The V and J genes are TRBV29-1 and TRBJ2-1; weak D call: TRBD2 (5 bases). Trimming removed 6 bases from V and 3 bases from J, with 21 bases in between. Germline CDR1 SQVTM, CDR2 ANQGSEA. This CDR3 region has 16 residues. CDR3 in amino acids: CSVGRVSGTNYNEQFF. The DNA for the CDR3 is TGCAGCGTGGGGAGAGTGTCGGGTACAAACTACAATGAGCAGTTCTTC.

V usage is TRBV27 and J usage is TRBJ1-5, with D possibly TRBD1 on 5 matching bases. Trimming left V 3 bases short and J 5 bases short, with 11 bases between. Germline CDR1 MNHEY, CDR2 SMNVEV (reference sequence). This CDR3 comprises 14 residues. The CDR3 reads CASSFQRGDQPQHF. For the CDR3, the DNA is TGTGCCAGCAGTTTCCAACGGGGGGATCAGCCCCAGCATTTT.

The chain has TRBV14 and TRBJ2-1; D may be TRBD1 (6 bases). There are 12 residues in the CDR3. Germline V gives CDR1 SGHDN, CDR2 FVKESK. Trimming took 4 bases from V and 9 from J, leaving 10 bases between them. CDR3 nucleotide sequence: TGTGCCAGCAGCCCGCAGGGGTTTGAGCAGTTCTTC. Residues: CASSPQGFEQFF. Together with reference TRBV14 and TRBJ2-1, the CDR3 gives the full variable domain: EAGVTQFPSHSVIEKGQTVTLRCDPISGHDNLYWYRRVMGKEIKFLLHFVKESKQDESGMPNNRFLAERTGGTYSTLKVQPAELEDSGVYFCASSPQGFEQFFGPGTRLTVL.

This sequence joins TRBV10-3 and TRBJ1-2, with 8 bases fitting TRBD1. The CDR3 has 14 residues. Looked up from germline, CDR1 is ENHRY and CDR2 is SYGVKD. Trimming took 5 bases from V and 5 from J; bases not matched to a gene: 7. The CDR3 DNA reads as TGTGCCATCAGTCAGGACAGGGATTTTTATGGCTACACCTTC. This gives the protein CAISQDRDFYGYTF.

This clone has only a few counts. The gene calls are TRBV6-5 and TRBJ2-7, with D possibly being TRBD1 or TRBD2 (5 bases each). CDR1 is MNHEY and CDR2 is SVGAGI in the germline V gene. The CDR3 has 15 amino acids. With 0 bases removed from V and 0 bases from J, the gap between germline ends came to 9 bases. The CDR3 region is CASSYSGTLSYEQYF. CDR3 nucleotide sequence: TGTGCCAGCAGTTACTCCGGGACGCTCTCCTACGAGCAGTACTTC.

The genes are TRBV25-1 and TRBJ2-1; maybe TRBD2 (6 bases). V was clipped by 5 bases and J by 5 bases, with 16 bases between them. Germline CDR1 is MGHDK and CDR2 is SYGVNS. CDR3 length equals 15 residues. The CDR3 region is CASSPGAGPNNEQFF. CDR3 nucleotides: TGTGCCAGCAGTCCTGGAGCGGGCCCGAACAATGAGCAGTTCTTC.

DNA of the CDR3: TGTGCCAGCAGCGTGGCAGGGGGCGGGTATGGCTACACCTTC. The encoded protein is CASSVAGGGYGYTF. The rearrangement links TRBV7-6 to TRBJ1-2; 8 bases map to TRBD1. The CDR3 has 14 amino acids. Germline CDR1 SGHVS, CDR2 FNYEAQ. V lost 5 bases to trimming and J lost 5 bases; unmatched junction nucleotides: 7.

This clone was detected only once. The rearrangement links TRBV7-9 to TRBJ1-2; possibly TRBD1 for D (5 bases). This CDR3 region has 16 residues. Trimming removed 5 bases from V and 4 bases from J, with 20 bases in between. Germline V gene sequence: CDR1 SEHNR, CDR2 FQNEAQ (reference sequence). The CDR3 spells CASSARRRDQSYGYTF. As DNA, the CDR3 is TGTGCCAGCAGCGCCAGGAGGCGGGACCAGAGCTATGGCTACACCTTC.

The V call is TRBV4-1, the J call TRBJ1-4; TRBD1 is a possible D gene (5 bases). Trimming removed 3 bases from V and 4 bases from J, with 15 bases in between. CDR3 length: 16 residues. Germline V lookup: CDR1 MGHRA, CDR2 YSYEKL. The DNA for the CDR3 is TGCGCCAGCAGCCACGCCGGGGCATTGCTTAATGAAAAACTGTTTTTT. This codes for CASSHAGALLNEKLFF.

The CDR3 DNA reads TGTGCCAGCAGCGTAGGCCAGAATAGCAATCAGCCCCAGCATTTT. Its translation: CASSVGQNSNQPQHF. The chain joins TRBV9 to TRBJ1-5; D call uncertain. The CDR3 runs 15 residues. Germline CDR1 is SGDLS and CDR2 is YYNGEE. V was shortened by 0 bases and J by 0 bases, with 7 bases between the two germline ends.

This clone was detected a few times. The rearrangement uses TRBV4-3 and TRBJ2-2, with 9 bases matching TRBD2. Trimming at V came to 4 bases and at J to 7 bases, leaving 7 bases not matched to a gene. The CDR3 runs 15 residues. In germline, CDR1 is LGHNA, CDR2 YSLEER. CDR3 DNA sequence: TGCGCCAGCAGCCCAGGCGGGAGGGCCGGCGGGGAGCTGTTTTTT. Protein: CASSPGGRAGGELFF.

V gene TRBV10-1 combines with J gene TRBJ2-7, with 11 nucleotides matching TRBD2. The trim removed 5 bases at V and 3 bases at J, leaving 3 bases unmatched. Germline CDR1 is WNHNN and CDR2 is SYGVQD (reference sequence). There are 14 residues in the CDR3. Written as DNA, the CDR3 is TGCGCCAGCAGTCGACTAGCGGGAAACTACGAGCAGTACTTC. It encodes CASSRLAGNYEQYF.

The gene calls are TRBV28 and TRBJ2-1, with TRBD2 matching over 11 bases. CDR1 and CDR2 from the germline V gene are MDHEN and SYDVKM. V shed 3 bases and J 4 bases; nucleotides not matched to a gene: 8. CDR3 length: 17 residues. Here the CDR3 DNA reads TGTGCCAGCAGTTTGGTAACTAGCGGGAGTTTATACAATGAGCAGTTCTTC. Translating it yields CASSLVTSGSLYNEQFF.

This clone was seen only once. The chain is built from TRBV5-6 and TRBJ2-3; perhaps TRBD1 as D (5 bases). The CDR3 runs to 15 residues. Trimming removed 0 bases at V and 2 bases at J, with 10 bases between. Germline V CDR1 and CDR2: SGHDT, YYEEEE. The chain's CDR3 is CASSLGGRVTDTQYF. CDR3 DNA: TGTGCCAGCAGCTTGGGGGGCAGGGTCACAGATACGCAGTATTTT.

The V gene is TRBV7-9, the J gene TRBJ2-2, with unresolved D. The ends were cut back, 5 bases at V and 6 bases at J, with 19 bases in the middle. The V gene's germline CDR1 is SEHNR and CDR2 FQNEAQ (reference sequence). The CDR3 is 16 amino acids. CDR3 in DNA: TGTGCCAGCAGCCCTTCCAAGCAGATCCTTCCCGGGGAGCTGTTTTTT. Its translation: CASSPSKQILPGELFF.

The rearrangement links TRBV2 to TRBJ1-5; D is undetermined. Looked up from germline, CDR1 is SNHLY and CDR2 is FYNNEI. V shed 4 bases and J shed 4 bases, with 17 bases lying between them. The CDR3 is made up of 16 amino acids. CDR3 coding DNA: TGTGCCAGCAGTGGCCCGATTGGGGAGACGAATCAGCCCCAGCATTTT. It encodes CASSGPIGETNQPQHF.

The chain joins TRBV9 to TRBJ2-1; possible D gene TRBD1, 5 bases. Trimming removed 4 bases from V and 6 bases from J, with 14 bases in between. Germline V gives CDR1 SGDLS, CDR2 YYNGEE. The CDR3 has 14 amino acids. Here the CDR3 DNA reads TGTGCCAGCAGCCCCAGGGCCCTAGGCAATGAGCAGTTCTTC. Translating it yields CASSPRALGNEQFF.

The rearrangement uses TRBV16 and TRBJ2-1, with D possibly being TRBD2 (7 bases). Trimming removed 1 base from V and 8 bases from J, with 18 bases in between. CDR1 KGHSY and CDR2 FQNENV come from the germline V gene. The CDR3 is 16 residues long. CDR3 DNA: TGTGCCAGCAGCCAATTCCTAGCGAAAGGGGGGGATGAGCAGTTCTTC. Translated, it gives CASSQFLAKGGDEQFF.

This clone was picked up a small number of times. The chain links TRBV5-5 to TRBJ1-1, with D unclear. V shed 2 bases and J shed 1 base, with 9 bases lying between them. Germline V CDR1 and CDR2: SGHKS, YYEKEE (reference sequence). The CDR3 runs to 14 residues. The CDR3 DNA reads TGTGCCAGCAGCTTAACACGGACGAACACTGAAGCTTTCTTT. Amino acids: CASSLTRTNTEAFF.

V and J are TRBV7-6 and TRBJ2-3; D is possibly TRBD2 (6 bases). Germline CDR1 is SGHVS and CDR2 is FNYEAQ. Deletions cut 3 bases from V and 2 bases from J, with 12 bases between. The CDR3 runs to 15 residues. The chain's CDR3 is CASSFRDSTTDTQYF. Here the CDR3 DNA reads TGTGCCAGCAGCTTCCGGGACTCAACCACAGATACGCAGTATTTT.

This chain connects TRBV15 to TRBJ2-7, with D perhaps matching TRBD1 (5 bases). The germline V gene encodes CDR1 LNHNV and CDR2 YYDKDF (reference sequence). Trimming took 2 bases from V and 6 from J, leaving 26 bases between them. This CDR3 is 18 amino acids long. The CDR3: CATSRLQHGFTKGSEQYF. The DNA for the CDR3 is TGTGCCACCAGCAGATTACAACACGGGTTCACAAAGGGGTCCGAGCAGTACTTC.